Listed here are 29 T cell receptor beta chains from one sample, sequenced in a study of T cell responses to AZD1222 COVID-19 vaccine. Data came from immunoSEQ multiplex PCR; TCRdb stores just in-frame clones and leaves some out. The sample carries roughly 120,000 clones, about 90% recorded once. The sequences come from peripheral blood, collected 28 days after the second AZD1222 dose. All receptors come from an adult who received the AZD1222 COVID-19 vaccine.

V gene TRBV9 combines with J gene TRBJ1-1, with D hard to call. The CDR3 is 17 residues long. V was cut by 0 bases and J by 2 bases, with 17 bases left in between. Germline loops: CDR1 SGDLS, CDR2 YYNGEE. CDR3: CASSVALERASNTEAFF. In DNA form, the CDR3 reads TGTGCCAGCAGCGTAGCTTTGGAGAGGGCTAGCAACACTGAAGCTTTCTTT.

The chain couples TRBV13 to TRBJ1-1; D perhaps matches TRBD1 (6 bases). With 5 bases removed from V and 0 bases from J, the gap between germline ends came to 10 bases. The V gene's germline CDR1 is PRHDT and CDR2 FYEKMQ (reference sequence). This CDR3 has 14 residues. This chain's CDR3 is CASSRGVMNTEAFF. In nucleotides, the CDR3 is TGTGCCAGCAGCAGGGGGGTCATGAACACTGAAGCTTTCTTT.

The V call is TRBV29-1, the J call TRBJ1-2, with 11 positions matching TRBD1. J was trimmed by 7 bases and V by 7 bases; bases with no gene match: 5. Germline V lookup: CDR1 SQVTM, CDR2 ANQGSEA. CDR3 length: 12 residues. This CDR3 is CSAGQGAGGYTF. The CDR3 nucleotides read TGCAGCGCCGGACAGGGGGCTGGTGGCTACACCTTC.

V is TRBV28 and J is TRBJ1-1; D unresolved. The length of the CDR3 is 13 residues. Between the trimmed V and J ends, which lost 6 bases and 1 base, there was a span of 9 bases. Germline V gene lookup returns CDR1 MDHEN and CDR2 SYDVKM. The CDR3 DNA reads as TGTGCCAGCAGCCTGAACCAGAACACTGAAGCTTTCTTT. Its translation: CASSLNQNTEAFF.

This chain uses TRBV6-2 or TRBV6-3 with TRBJ2-7; D is undetermined. With 5 bases removed from V and 10 bases from J, the gap between germline ends came to 12 bases. Germline loops: CDR1 MNHEY, CDR2 SVGEGT. The CDR3 is made up of 11 amino acids. The CDR3 bases are TGTGCCAGCAGTGACGGTGGACCTCAGTACTTC. Translating gives CASSDGGPQYF.

The CDR3 loop is CASSQGTMAEAFF. The DNA for the CDR3 is TGTGCCAGCAGCCAAGGGACAATGGCTGAAGCTTTCTTT. This chain uses TRBV3-1 (or the pseudogene TRBV3-2) with TRBJ1-1; the D gene is possibly TRBD1 (5 bases). Deletions cut 1 base from V and 6 bases from J, with 9 bases between. The germline gives CDR1 LGHDT, CDR2 YNNKEL (reference sequence). CDR3 size: 13 residues.

The chain links TRBV5-1 to TRBJ2-3, with D perhaps matching TRBD1 (6 bases). The germline V and J ends were trimmed by 1 base and 0 bases, with 9 bases remaining between them. The CDR3 spans 15 residues. The germline CDR1 and CDR2 sequences are SGHRS and YFSETQ. As DNA, the CDR3 is TGCGCCAGCAGCTTGTCCGGGACAAGCACAGATACGCAGTATTTT. This encodes CASSLSGTSTDTQYF.

This clone was seen only once. The CDR3 loop reads CASGGGDTQYF. CDR3 nucleotide sequence: TGTGCTAGTGGTGGGGGCGATACGCAGTATTTT. This chain connects TRBV12-5 to TRBJ2-3; a weak D match, TRBD1 (6 bases). The germline V gene encodes CDR1 LGHNT and CDR2 FRNRAP. The CDR3 loop spans 11 amino acids. V was cut by 5 bases and J by 6 bases, with 6 bases left in between.

The V call is TRBV5-4, the J call TRBJ2-2; D is unclear. The CDR3 is made up of 13 amino acids. Deletions cut 0 bases from V and 6 bases from J, with 6 bases between. CDR1 is SGHNT and CDR2 is YYREEE in the germline V gene (reference sequence). CDR3 DNA: TGTGCCAGCAGCTTGGATCCTTCCGGGGAGCTGTTTTTT. Translating it yields CASSLDPSGELFF.

This chain joins TRBV9 and TRBJ1-6; TRBD1 is a possible D gene (5 bases). Germline loops: CDR1 SGDLS, CDR2 YYNGEE. The CDR3 is made up of 14 amino acids. Trimming took off 4 bases at V and 5 bases at J, with 10 bases between the two ends. Written as DNA, the CDR3 is TGTGCCAGCAGCCCAACGACAGATAATTCACCCCTCCACTTT. It codes for CASSPTTDNSPLHF.

This clone was observed a few times. The gene calls are TRBV30 and TRBJ1-1; D perhaps matches TRBD1 (6 bases). Germline CDR1 GTSNPN, CDR2 SVGIG (reference sequence). The length of the CDR3 is 13 residues. V lost 5 bases and J lost 0, with 10 bases in between. This chain's CDR3 is CAWAQGMNTEAFF. Here the CDR3 DNA reads TGTGCCTGGGCCCAGGGGATGAACACTGAAGCTTTCTTT.

This clone was seen only a few times. The chain combines TRBV9 with TRBJ1-2; TRBD1 matches 9 bases. This CDR3 has 13 residues. The J segment lost 7 bases and the V segment lost 4 bases, leaving 5 bases of the junction unmatched. Germline V gene sequence: CDR1 SGDLS, CDR2 YYNGEE. Written as DNA, the CDR3 is TGTGCCAGCAGCTCGATACAGGGGGCTGGCTACACCTTC. Its translation is CASSSIQGAGYTF. The full variable domain, completed using reference TRBV9 and TRBJ1-2, is DSGVTQTPKHLITATGQRVTLRCSPRSGDLSVYWYQQSLDQGLQFLIQYYNGEERAKGNILERFSAQQFPDLHSELNLSSLELGDSALYFCASSSIQGAGYTFGSGTRLTVV.

CDR3 DNA sequence: TGTGCCATCAGTGGAACTACTACGGACGGACACTCTGGAAACACCATATATTTT. Its translation: CAISGTTTDGHSGNTIYF. The gene calls are TRBV10-3 and TRBJ1-3, with D possibly TRBD1 on 5 matching bases. Germline CDR1 and CDR2: ENHRY and SYGVKD. With 4 bases removed from V and 0 bases from J, the gap between germline ends came to 19 bases. The CDR3 sequence is 18 residues long.

The CDR3 protein is CASSQARGYTGELFF. The CDR3 DNA follows: TGCGCCAGCAGCCAAGCTAGGGGTTATACCGGGGAGCTGTTTTTT. The rearrangement joins TRBV4-3 to TRBJ2-2, with D maybe TRBD1 (5 bases). V lost 1 base and J lost 5, with 11 bases in between. In germline, CDR1 is LGHNA, CDR2 YSLEER. The CDR3 contains 15 residues.

The chain links TRBV5-1 to TRBJ2-5, with 9 bases matching TRBD2. CDR3 length: 16 amino acids. CDR1 and CDR2 (germline): SGHRS, YFSETQ. The ends lost 0 bases at V and 3 bases at J; junction bases unmatched: 6. CDR3 bases: TGCGCCAGCAGCTTGGCACCGACTAGCGGAGAAGAGACCCAGTACTTC. Protein sequence: CASSLAPTSGEETQYF.

The chain links TRBV10-3 to TRBJ1-2; TRBD1 aligns across 7 bases. The V segment lost 5 bases and the J segment 6 bases; nucleotides outside the gene matches: 12. This CDR3 has 15 residues. Germline V gives CDR1 ENHRY, CDR2 SYGVKD. The CDR3 DNA reads as TGTGCCATCAGTCCGAAGGAGGGGGCAACTCATGGCTACACCTTC. Protein sequence: CAISPKEGATHGYTF.

The CDR3 nucleotides read TGCAGCGTTGATGTACGGAATCAAGAGACCCAGTACTTC. Translation: CSVDVRNQETQYF. This chain connects TRBV29-1 to TRBJ2-5; D gene unclear. V was trimmed by 3 bases and J by 2 bases, leaving 10 bases between them. The germline gives CDR1 SQVTM, CDR2 ANQGSEA. The CDR3 loop spans 13 amino acids.

J is TRBJ1-1 and V is TRBV24-1; maybe TRBD1 (6 bases). From germline, CDR1 is KGHDR and CDR2 SFDVKD. The CDR3 has 15 amino acids. V was clipped by 4 bases and J by 0 bases, with 11 bases between them. The CDR3 is CATSELTGLNTEAFF. Written as DNA, the CDR3 is TGTGCCACCAGTGAGCTGACAGGTTTGAACACTGAAGCTTTCTTT.

The CDR3 DNA follows: TGTGCCAGCAGTTACTCGGGTGGGCCCCAGCATTTT. Its protein is CASSYSGGPQHF. V is TRBV6-2 or TRBV6-3 and J is TRBJ1-5; D is ambiguous. The CDR3 runs 12 residues. CDR1 MNHEY and CDR2 SVGEGT come from the germline V gene. Trimming pared 0 bases from V and 9 bases from J, leaving 6 bases between.

V gene TRBV13 combines with J gene TRBJ2-1; 10 bases fit TRBD2. The CDR3 is 15 residues long. V shed 6 bases and J 13 bases; nucleotides not matched to a gene: 15. The germline V gene encodes CDR1 PRHDT and CDR2 FYEKMQ (reference sequence). The CDR3 spells CASSRRNGSGGAQFF. The CDR3 nucleotides are TGTGCCAGCAGTCGGAGAAACGGGAGCGGGGGGGCTCAGTTCTTC.

V is TRBV14 and J is TRBJ2-6; D not resolved. The CDR3 runs 13 residues. Germline assignment: CDR1 SGHDN and CDR2 FVKESK. V shed 9 bases and J shed 0 bases, with 6 bases lying between them. The CDR3 sequence is CASGNSGANVLTF. The CDR3 region has the DNA TGTGCCAGTGGGAACTCTGGGGCCAACGTCCTGACTTTC. Combining the CDR3 with reference TRBV14 and TRBJ2-6 gives the whole variable domain EAGVTQFPSHSVIEKGQTVTLRCDPISGHDNLYWYRRVMGKEIKFLLHFVKESKQDESGMPNNRFLAERTGGTYSTLKVQPAELEDSGVYFCASGNSGANVLTFGAGSRLTVL.

The rearrangement joins TRBV6-2 or TRBV6-3 to TRBJ2-3; the D is unclear. Germline lookup yields CDR1 MNHEY and CDR2 SVGEGT. This CDR3 spans 15 amino acids. V lost 2 bases, J lost 0 bases, and 9 bases lay in between. The CDR3 sequence: CASSYNPSSTDTQYF. CDR3 in DNA: TGTGCCAGCAGTTACAACCCCAGTAGCACAGATACGCAGTATTTT.

The rearrangement uses TRBV7-2 and TRBJ1-3, with unresolved D. V lost 1 base and J lost 4, with 14 bases in between. The CDR3 is 16 amino acids. The V gene's germline CDR1 is SGHTA and CDR2 FQGNSA. CDR3 coding DNA: TGTGCCAGCAGCTTAGGTACCCCGGGTCTCGGAAACACCATATATTTT. Translation gives CASSLGTPGLGNTIYF.

The gene calls are TRBV7-9 and TRBJ2-7; D not resolved. Trimming shortened V by 3 bases and J by 0 bases, and 9 bases separated the two germline ends. From germline, CDR1 is SEHNR and CDR2 FQNEAQ (reference sequence). The CDR3 loop spans 14 amino acids. The CDR3 is CASSLAVRSYEQYF. CDR3 DNA: TGTGCCAGCAGCTTGGCCGTCCGCTCCTACGAGCAGTACTTC.

J is TRBJ1-2 and V is TRBV29-1; 12 bases line up with TRBD1. V was clipped by 2 bases and J by 6 bases; unmatched bases: 13. The CDR3 spans 17 residues. The germline V gene has CDR1 SQVTM and CDR2 ANQGSEA. The CDR3 nucleotides are TGCAGCGTTGAAATTGGGTCAGGGGGACAGGGGGCGAATGGCTACACCTTC. Protein product: CSVEIGSGGQGANGYTF.

V gene TRBV27 combines with J gene TRBJ2-1, with 8 bases that match TRBD2. Germline CDR1 MNHEY, CDR2 SMNVEV (reference sequence). The J segment lost 14 bases and the V segment lost 0 bases, leaving 9 bases of the junction unmatched. This CDR3 is 14 amino acids long. Written as DNA, the CDR3 is TGTGCCAGCAGTTTATCAAGTAGCGGGAATATTAAGTTCTTC. Its protein is CASSLSSSGNIKFF.

The V gene is TRBV28, the J gene TRBJ1-4, with TRBD1 matching over 7 bases. The CDR3 is made up of 15 amino acids. Germline V gives CDR1 MDHEN, CDR2 SYDVKM. Trimming removed 4 bases from V and 6 bases from J; junction bases left unmatched: 8. The DNA of the CDR3 is TGTGCCAGCAGTTCGCCGGCAGGGGGAGATGAAAAACTGTTTTTT. This codes for CASSSPAGGDEKLFF.

V and J are TRBV4-1 and TRBJ2-7, with a possible D match to TRBD2 (5 bases). The CDR3 extends over 14 amino acids. V lost 3 bases and J lost 3, with 12 bases in between. Germline V lookup: CDR1 MGHRA, CDR2 YSYEKL. The CDR3 DNA follows: TGCGCCAGCAGCCACGGGCTAGAGGGCTACGAGCAGTACTTC. This encodes CASSHGLEGYEQYF.

The genes are TRBV6-5 and TRBJ1-2; D not resolved. V dropped 2 bases and J dropped 8 bases, with 12 bases sitting between them. The V gene's germline CDR1 is MNHEY and CDR2 SVGAGI. The CDR3 is 13 residues long. CDR3 loop: CASSYGSLGGYTF. CDR3 coding DNA: TGTGCCAGCAGTTACGGGTCGCTGGGCGGCTACACCTTC.